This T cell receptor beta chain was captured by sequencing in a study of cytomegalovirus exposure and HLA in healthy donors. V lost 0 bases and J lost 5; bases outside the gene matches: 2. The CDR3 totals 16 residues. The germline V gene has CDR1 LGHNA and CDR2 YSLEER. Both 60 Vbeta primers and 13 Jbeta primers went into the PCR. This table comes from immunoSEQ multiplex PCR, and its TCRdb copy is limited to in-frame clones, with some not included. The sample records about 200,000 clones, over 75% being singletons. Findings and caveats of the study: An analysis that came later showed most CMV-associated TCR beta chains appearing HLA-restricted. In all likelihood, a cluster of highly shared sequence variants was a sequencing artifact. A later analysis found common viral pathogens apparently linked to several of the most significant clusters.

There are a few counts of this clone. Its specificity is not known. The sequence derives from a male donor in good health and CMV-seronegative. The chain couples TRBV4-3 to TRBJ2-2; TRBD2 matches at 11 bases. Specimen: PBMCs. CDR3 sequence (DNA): TGCGCCAGCAGCCAAGATCCTAGCGGGAGGACCGGGGAGCTGTTTTTT. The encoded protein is CASSQDPSGRTGELFF.